The clone carrying this TCR beta chain was seen just once. The sample is drawn from a study of shared T cell receptors in the human thymus. Trimming cost V 2 bases and J 2 bases, with 10 bases left between them. CDR3 size: 15 residues. CDR1 is MNHEY, CDR2 SMNVEV, per germline (reference sequence). The data were produced by immunoSEQ multiplex PCR, yet TCRdb's version contains in-frame clones alone and is incomplete. This table holds under 450,000 clones, roughly 94% found once. The receptor was isolated from a human donor. The chain is built from TRBV27 and TRBJ2-1, with D perhaps TRBD2 (6 bases). The source material was thymocytes. CDR3 protein: CASSLRGKTYNEQFF. CDR3 nucleotides: TGTGCCAGCAGTTTACGGGGGAAAACCTACAATGAGCAGTTCTTC.